The clone carrying this T cell receptor (beta chain) was seen a few times. Antigen unknown. The data originate from a study of T-cell memory formation after mild COVID-19. The CDR3 spans 15 residues. The V and J ends lost 3 bases and 2 bases, in that order; junction bases with no gene match: 4. Germline values: CDR1 SGHTA, CDR2 FQGNSA. 5'RACE primed from the constant segment yielded TCR alpha and TCR beta cDNA libraries bearing sample barcodes and UMIs. TCRdb reprocessed the 5' RACE reads with MiXCR, giving one entry per CDR3 protein. The sample lists approximately 250,000 distinct CDR3 sequences, 16% occurring once. General study points: A subset of responding clones appeared in pre-infection memory, suggesting cross-reactive memory joined.

The sequencing sample was made of PBMCs or a T cell subset sorted from them (not recorded which). The chain links TRBV7-2 to TRBJ2-7; 10 bases are a match to TRBD1. The sequence was obtained from a man aged 18 to 29 who had mild COVID-19 (a few samples of this study predate the infection). Cell type and time point are not known. The CDR3 nucleotides are TGTGCCAGCAGCTTTTGGGACAGGGGACCCTACGAGCAGTACTTC. Its protein is CASSFWDRGPYEQYF.